One and the same sample provided the 14 T cell receptor beta chains below, sequenced in a study of T cells in narcolepsy. The data were produced by immunoSEQ multiplex PCR, yet TCRdb's version contains in-frame clones alone and is incomplete. The profile shows tens of thousands of clones, under 85% of them singletons. Source material: CD45RA- memory CD4+ T cells from PBMCs. All receptors derive from a human donor with narcolepsy.

A single count supports this clone. The J gene is TRBJ1-2, the V gene TRBV11-2; a possible D gene is TRBD1 (5 bases). Trimming stripped 5 bases from V and 0 bases from J, with 13 bases between. Per germline, CDR1 SGHAT and CDR2 FQNNGV. The CDR3 consists of 15 residues. The DNA of the CDR3 is TGTGCCAGCAGCGGGCCGGAGGGGCCTAACTATGGCTACACCTTC. It yields the protein CASSGPEGPNYGYTF.

V is TRBV30 and J is TRBJ2-1; 12 bases align to TRBD2. CDR3 length: 16 residues. J lost 2 bases, V lost 1 base, and 3 bases had no gene match. The germline V gene encodes CDR1 GTSNPN and CDR2 SVGIG (reference sequence). The CDR3 here is CAWSEASGGAYNEQFF. In nucleotides, the CDR3 is TGTGCCTGGAGTGAGGCTAGCGGGGGGGCCTACAATGAGCAGTTCTTC.

About this clone itself: At one boundary the junction diverges from the germline segment, which might be a read error. Other DNA variants within this sample encode the same CDR3. The gene calls are TRBV9 and TRBJ1-1; 8 bases fit TRBD1. The CDR3 extends over 14 amino acids. CDR1 and CDR2 from the germline V gene are SGDLS and YYNGEE. The CDR3 sequence: CASNAQGENTEAFF. CDR3 in DNA: TGTGCTAGCAACGCACAGGGGGAGAACACTGAAGCTTTCTTT.

The chain links TRBV4-1 to TRBJ2-3; 11 bases are shared with TRBD2. The germline CDR1 and CDR2 sequences are MGHRA and YSYEKL. Germline trimming cut 1 base from V and 1 base from J; bases unmatched to any gene: 1. This CDR3 spans 16 amino acids. The CDR3 sequence: CASSQVLAGGTDTQYF. The CDR3 DNA is TGCGCCAGCAGCCAAGTACTAGCGGGGGGCACAGATACGCAGTATTTT.

This chain joins TRBV19 and TRBJ1-1, with D tentatively TRBD1 (5 bases). V was cut by 5 bases and J by 2 bases, with 18 bases left in between. The germline CDR1 and CDR2 sequences are LNHDA and SQIVND (reference sequence). This CDR3 comprises 16 residues. The CDR3 DNA reads as TGTGCCAGTAGTCATAACGGACATCGGTTCAACACTGAAGCTTTCTTT. Translation gives CASSHNGHRFNTEAFF.

The chain is built from TRBV5-1 and TRBJ2-7; 14 nucleotides line up with TRBD2. Germline CDR1 and CDR2: SGHRS and YFSETQ. V was pared by 4 bases and J by 4 bases, with 10 bases of the junction left unmatched. This CDR3 region has 17 residues. DNA for the CDR3: TGCGCCAGCAGCCCCGGGACTAGCGGGGGACCCGATTACGAGCAGTACTTC. Protein: CASSPGTSGGPDYEQYF.

The chain carries TRBV11-2 and TRBJ2-7; 8 nucleotides agree with TRBD1. This CDR3 is 13 amino acids long. The V gene end was trimmed by 1 base and the J gene end by 11 bases; junction bases not matched to a gene: 7. The germline V gene has CDR1 SGHAT and CDR2 FQNNGV. CDR3 loop: CASSLALGQVKYF. DNA for the CDR3: TGTGCCAGCAGCTTAGCCCTGGGACAGGTGAAGTACTTC.

The CDR3 loop reads CASSLALYDRGYTEAFF. CDR3 bases: TGTGCCAGCAGCTTAGCGCTATACGACAGGGGGTACACTGAAGCTTTCTTT. The chain is built from TRBV7-2 and TRBJ1-1; TRBD1 aligns across 9 bases. Per germline, CDR1 SGHTA and CDR2 FQGNSA. Losses at the gene ends were 0 bases for V and 3 bases for J; bases not matched to a gene: 8. This CDR3 is built from 17 residues.

This rearrangement joins TRBV9 to TRBJ1-1; D perhaps matches TRBD1 (5 bases). Trimming cost V 4 bases and J 7 bases, with 14 bases left between them. Germline-derived CDR1 and CDR2 are SGDLS and YYNGEE. This CDR3 has 13 residues. The CDR3 loop is CASSPGTLGEAFF. In DNA, the CDR3 is TGTGCCAGCAGCCCAGGGACCTTGGGTGAAGCTTTCTTT.

DNA of the CDR3: TGTGCCAGCTCACCACCAGGGAGCACAGGGGGTTCACCCCTCCACTTT. It codes for CASSPPGSTGGSPLHF. The rearrangement joins TRBV18 to TRBJ1-6, with TRBD1 identical over 8 bases. Germline V gene lookup returns CDR1 KGHSH and CDR2 LQKENI. The CDR3 spans 16 residues. With V trimmed by 0 bases and J by 9 bases, 7 bases remained unmatched.

The chain couples TRBV7-2 to TRBJ1-6; TRBD1 might be the D (5 bases). Germline CDR1 reads SGHTA; CDR2 reads FQGNSA. CDR3 size: 15 residues. V was pared by 0 bases and J by 7 bases, with 10 bases between. DNA for the CDR3: TGTGCCAGCAGCTTAGCCGGGACGGCCAATTCACCCCTCCACTTT. It is translated as CASSLAGTANSPLHF.

The V gene is TRBV28, the J gene TRBJ1-3; TRBD1 is a possible D gene (5 bases). With 4 bases removed from V and 3 bases from J, the gap between germline ends came to 16 bases. CDR3 length: 16 amino acids. Per germline, CDR1 MDHEN and CDR2 SYDVKM. The CDR3 DNA sequence: TGTGCCAGCAGTTCCCCCCAGGGTTGGGTTGGAAACACCATATATTTT. The encoded protein is CASSSPQGWVGNTIYF.

This chain connects TRBV7-3 to TRBJ2-1, with 12 positions matching TRBD2. The germline CDR1 and CDR2 sequences are SGHTA and FQGTGA. This CDR3 is 15 amino acids long. J was trimmed by 10 bases and V by 5 bases; bases with no gene match: 9. The chain's CDR3 is CASSQTSGGLAEQFF. For the CDR3, the DNA is TGTGCCAGCAGCCAGACTAGCGGGGGCCTAGCAGAGCAGTTCTTC.

V gene TRBV7-2 combines with J gene TRBJ2-1, with 9 bases aligning to TRBD1. Germline CDR1 and CDR2: SGHTA and FQGNSA. The CDR3 sequence is 16 residues long. Losses at the gene ends were 3 bases for V and 8 bases for J; bases not matched to a gene: 11. The CDR3 DNA sequence: TGTGCCAGCAGCTTGTGGGGGGGGACAGGGTTCGATGAGCAGTTCTTC. Amino acid sequence: CASSLWGGTGFDEQFF.